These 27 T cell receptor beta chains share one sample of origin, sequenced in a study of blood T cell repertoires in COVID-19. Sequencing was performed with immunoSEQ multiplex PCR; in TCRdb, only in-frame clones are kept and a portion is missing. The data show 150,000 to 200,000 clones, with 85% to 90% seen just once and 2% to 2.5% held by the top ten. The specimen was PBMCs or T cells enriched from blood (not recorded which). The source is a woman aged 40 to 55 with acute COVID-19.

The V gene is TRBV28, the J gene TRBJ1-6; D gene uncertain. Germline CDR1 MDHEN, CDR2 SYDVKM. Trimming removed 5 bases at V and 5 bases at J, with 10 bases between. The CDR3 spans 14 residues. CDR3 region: CASSPDEDNSPLHF. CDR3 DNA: TGTGCCAGCAGTCCCGATGAGGATAATTCACCCCTCCACTTT. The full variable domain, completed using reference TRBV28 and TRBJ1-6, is DVKVTQSSRYLVKRTGEKVFLECVQDMDHENMFWYRQDPGLGLRLIYFSYDVKMKEKGDIPEGYSVSREKKERFSLILESASTNQTSMYLCASSPDEDNSPLHFGNGTRLTVT.

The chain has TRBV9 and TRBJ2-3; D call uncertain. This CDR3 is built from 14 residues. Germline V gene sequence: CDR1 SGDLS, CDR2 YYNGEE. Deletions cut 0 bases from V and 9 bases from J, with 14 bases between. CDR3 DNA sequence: TGTGCCAGCAGCGTAGGTCCAGGCGCCTCCACGCAGTATTTT. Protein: CASSVGPGASTQYF.

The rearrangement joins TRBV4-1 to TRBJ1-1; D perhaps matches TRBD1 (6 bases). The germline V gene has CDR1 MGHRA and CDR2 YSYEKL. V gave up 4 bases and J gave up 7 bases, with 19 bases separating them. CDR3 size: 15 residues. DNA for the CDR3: TGCGCCAGCAGCCTACCTGGACAGCCCTCGGGTGAAGCTTTCTTT. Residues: CASSLPGQPSGEAFF.

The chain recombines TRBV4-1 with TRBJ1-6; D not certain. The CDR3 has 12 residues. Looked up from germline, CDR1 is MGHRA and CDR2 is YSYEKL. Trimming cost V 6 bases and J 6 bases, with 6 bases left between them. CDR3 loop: CASRAGNSPLHF. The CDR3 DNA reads TGCGCCAGCAGGGCAGGTAATTCACCCCTCCACTTT.

CDR3 nucleotide sequence: TGTGCCAGCTCATCGGACAGAAATCAGCCCCAGCATTTT. Encoded protein: CASSSDRNQPQHF. The chain recombines TRBV18 with TRBJ1-5; tentative D call: TRBD1 (6 bases). The CDR3 totals 13 residues. Trimming took 5 bases from V and 4 from J, leaving 9 bases between them. Germline CDR1 and CDR2: KGHSH and LQKENI.

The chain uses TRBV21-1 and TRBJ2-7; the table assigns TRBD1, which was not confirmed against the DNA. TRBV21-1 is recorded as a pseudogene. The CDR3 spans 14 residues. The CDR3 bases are TGTGCCAGCAGCAAGGACAGGGAGACCTACGAGCAGTACTTC. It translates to CASSKDRETYEQYF.

CDR3 protein: CASSIRGAVANEKLFF. CDR3 DNA: TGTGCCAGTAGTATCCGGGGGGCGGTGGCTAATGAAAAACTGTTTTTT. The V call is TRBV19, the J call TRBJ1-4; D might be TRBD1 (6 bases). Germline V gives CDR1 LNHDA, CDR2 SQIVND (reference sequence). V was cut by 3 bases and J by 3 bases, with 14 bases left in between. The CDR3 is 16 residues long.

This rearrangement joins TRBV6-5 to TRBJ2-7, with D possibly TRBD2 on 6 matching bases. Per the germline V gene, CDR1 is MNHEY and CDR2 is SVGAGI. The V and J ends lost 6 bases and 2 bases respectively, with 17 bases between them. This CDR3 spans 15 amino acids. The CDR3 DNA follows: TGTGCCAGCAGCCAACTAGCTTCTGTCACCTACGAGCAGTACTTC. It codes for CASSQLASVTYEQYF.

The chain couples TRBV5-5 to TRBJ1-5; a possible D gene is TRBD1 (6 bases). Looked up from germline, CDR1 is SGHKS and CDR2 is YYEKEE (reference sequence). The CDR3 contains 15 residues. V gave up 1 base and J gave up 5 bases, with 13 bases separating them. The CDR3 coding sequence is TGTGCCAGCAGCTTGTATCAGGGGCCGGATCAGCCCCAGCATTTT. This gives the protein CASSLYQGPDQPQHF.

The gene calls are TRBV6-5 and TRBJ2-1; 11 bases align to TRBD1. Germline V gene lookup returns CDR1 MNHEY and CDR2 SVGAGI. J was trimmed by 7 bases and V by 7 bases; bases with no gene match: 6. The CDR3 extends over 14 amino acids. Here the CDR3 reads CASTGTGGSNEQFF. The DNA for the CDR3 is TGTGCCAGCACCGGGACAGGGGGTAGTAATGAGCAGTTCTTC.

CDR3 sequence reads: CASSTYGTERETQYF. The DNA of the CDR3 is TGTGCCAGCAGCACATACGGGACAGAAAGAGAGACCCAGTACTTC. The chain recombines TRBV3-1 (or the pseudogene TRBV3-2) with TRBJ2-5, with 7 nucleotides matching TRBD1. Germline-derived CDR1 and CDR2 are LGHDT and YNNKEL (reference sequence). The V and J ends lost 5 bases and 4 bases, in that order; junction bases with no gene match: 10. The CDR3 is 15 residues long.

This CDR3 reads CASSLNRVGNTEAFF. In nucleotides, the CDR3 is TGTGCCAGCAGTCTCAACAGGGTAGGGAACACTGAAGCTTTCTTT. The chain couples TRBV27 to TRBJ1-1; the D gene is possibly TRBD1 (6 bases). This CDR3 is 15 amino acids long. Trimming removed 5 bases at V and 1 base at J, with 14 bases between. Germline V gene sequence: CDR1 MNHEY, CDR2 SMNVEV (reference sequence).

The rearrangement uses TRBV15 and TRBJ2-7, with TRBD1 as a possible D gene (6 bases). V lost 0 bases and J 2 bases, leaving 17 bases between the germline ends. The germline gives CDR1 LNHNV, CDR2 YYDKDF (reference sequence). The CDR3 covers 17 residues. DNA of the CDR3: TGTGCCACCAGCAGAGATTTCGGCACAGGGCAAACCTACGAGCAGTACTTC. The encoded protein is CATSRDFGTGQTYEQYF.

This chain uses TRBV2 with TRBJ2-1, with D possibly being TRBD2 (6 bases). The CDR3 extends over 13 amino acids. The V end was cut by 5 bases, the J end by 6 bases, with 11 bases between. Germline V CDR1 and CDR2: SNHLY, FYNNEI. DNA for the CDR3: TGTGCCAGCAGTCTATCTAGCGTCAATGAGCAGTTCTTC. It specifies CASSLSSVNEQFF.

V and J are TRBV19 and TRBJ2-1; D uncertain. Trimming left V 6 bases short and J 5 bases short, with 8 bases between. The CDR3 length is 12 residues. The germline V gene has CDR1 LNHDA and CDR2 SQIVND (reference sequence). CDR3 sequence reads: CASSPPDNEQFF. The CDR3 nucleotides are TGTGCCAGTAGCCCGCCGGACAATGAGCAGTTCTTC.

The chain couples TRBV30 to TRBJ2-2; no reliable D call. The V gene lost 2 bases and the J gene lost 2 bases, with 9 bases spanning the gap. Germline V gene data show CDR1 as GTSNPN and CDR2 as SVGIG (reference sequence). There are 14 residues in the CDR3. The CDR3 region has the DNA TGTGCCTGGAGTTTCGGCGGAAACACCGGGGAGCTGTTTTTT. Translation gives CAWSFGGNTGELFF.

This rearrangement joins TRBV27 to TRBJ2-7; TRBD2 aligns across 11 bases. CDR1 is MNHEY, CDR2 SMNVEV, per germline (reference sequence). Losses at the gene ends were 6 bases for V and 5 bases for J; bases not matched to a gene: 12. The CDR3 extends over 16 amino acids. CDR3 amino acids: CASSHLIAGGIHEQYF. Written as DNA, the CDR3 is TGTGCCAGCAGCCACTTAATAGCGGGGGGGATCCACGAGCAGTACTTC.

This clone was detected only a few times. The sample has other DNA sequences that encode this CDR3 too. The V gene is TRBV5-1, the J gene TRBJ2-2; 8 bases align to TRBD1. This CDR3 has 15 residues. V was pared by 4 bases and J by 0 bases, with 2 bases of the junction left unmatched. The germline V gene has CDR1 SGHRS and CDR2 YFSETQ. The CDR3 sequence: CASSLDRANTGELFF. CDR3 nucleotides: TGCGCCAGCAGCCTGGACAGGGCGAACACCGGGGAGCTGTTTTTT.

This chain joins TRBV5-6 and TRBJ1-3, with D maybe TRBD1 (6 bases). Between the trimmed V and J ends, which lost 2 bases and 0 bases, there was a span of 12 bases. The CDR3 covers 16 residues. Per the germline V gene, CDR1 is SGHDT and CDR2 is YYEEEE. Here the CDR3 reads CASSFIGQSSGNTIYF. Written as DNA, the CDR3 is TGTGCCAGCAGCTTTATAGGACAGAGCTCTGGAAACACCATATATTTT.

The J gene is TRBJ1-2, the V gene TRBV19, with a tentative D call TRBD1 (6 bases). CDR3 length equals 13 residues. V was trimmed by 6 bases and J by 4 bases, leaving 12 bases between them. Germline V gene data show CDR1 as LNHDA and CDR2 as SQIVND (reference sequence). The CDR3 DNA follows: TGTGCCAGTAGCGATACAGGGATCTATGGCTACACCTTC. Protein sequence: CASSDTGIYGYTF. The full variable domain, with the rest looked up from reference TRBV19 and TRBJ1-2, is DGGITQSPKYLFRKEGQNVTLSCEQNLNHDAMYWYRQDPGQGLRLIYYSQIVNDFQKGDIAEGYSVSREKKESFPLTVTSAQKNPTAFYLCASSDTGIYGYTFGSGTRLTVV.

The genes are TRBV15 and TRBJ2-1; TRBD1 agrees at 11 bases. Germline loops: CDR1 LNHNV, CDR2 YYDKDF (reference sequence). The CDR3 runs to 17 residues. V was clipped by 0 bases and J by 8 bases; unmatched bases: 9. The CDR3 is CATSRDSWTGGIYEQFF. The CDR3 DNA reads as TGTGCCACCAGCAGAGATTCATGGACAGGGGGCATCTATGAGCAGTTCTTC.

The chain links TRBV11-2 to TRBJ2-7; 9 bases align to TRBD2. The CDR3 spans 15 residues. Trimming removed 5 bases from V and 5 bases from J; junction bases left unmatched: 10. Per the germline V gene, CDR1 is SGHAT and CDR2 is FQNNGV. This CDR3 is CASSPRWLAGNEQYF. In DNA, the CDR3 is TGTGCCAGCAGCCCGCGTTGGCTAGCGGGAAACGAGCAGTACTTC.

Written as DNA, the CDR3 is TGTGCCAGCTCACGAGGACAGGGCCGAAGAGAGACCCAGTACTTC. As protein: CASSRGQGRRETQYF. This chain connects TRBV18 to TRBJ2-5; TRBD1 agrees at 8 bases. V lost 4 bases, J lost 4 bases, and 8 bases stayed unmatched. From germline, CDR1 is KGHSH and CDR2 LQKENI. The CDR3 contains 15 residues.

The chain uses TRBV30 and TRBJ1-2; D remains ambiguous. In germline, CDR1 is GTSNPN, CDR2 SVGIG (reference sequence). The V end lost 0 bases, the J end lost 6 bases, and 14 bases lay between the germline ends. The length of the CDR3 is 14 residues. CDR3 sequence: CAWSVLLANNGYTF. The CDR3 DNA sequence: TGTGCCTGGAGTGTACTCCTAGCCAATAATGGCTACACCTTC.

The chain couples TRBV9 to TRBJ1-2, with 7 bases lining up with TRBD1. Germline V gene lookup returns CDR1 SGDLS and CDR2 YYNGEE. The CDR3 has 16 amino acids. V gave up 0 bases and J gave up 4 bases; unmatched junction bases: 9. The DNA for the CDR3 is TGTGCCAGCAGCGTAGGACAGGGTATTGGTGGCTATGGCTACACCTTC. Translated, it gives CASSVGQGIGGYGYTF. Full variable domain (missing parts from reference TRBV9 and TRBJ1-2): DSGVTQTPKHLITATGQRVTLRCSPRSGDLSVYWYQQSLDQGLQFLIQYYNGEERAKGNILERFSAQQFPDLHSELNLSSLELGDSALYFCASSVGQGIGGYGYTFGSGTRLTVV.

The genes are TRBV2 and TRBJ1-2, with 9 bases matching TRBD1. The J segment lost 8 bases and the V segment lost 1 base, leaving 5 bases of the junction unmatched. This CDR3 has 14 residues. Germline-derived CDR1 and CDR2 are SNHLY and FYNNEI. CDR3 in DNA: TGTGCCAGCAGTGAAGGGACAGGGGTTCGAGGCTACACCTTC. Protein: CASSEGTGVRGYTF.

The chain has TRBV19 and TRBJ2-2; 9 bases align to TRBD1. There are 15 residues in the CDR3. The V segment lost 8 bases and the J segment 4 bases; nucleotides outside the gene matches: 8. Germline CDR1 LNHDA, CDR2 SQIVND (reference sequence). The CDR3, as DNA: TGTGCCAGTGAGCACAGGGGGCGCCGCACCGGGGAGCTGTTTTTT. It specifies CASEHRGRRTGELFF.